A single sample is the source of the 25 T cell receptor beta chains below, sequenced in a study of control samples from healthy donors and cancer patients (TCRdb year 2020). Preparation of the library involved the immunoSEQ multiplex PCR assay. TCRdb retrieved this table from immuneACCESS and kept in-frame rearrangements only. Not all clones are present; in checked studies, unresolved V genes account for under half, and no reason is known for the remainder. This sample holds about 76,000 clones; 75% to 90% were observed only once. The ten largest clones take up 9.5% of the sample. Specimen: PBMCs. The receptors derive from a woman in her forties or fifties with colorectal cancer.

This clone occurred a few times. The V call is TRBV20-1, the J call TRBJ1-2; possible D gene TRBD1, 5 bases. CDR1 DFQATT and CDR2 SNEGSKA come from the germline V gene (reference sequence). CDR3 length equals 14 residues. Trimming pared 3 bases from V and 5 bases from J, leaving 16 bases between. The CDR3: CSASFGGFEYGYTF. Here the CDR3 DNA reads TGCAGTGCTAGTTTCGGGGGATTCGAATATGGCTACACCTTC.

The chain has TRBV19 and TRBJ1-2, with 7 bases that match TRBD1. Per the germline V gene, CDR1 is LNHDA and CDR2 is SQIVND (reference sequence). Trimming at V came to 1 base and at J to 6 bases, leaving 5 bases not matched to a gene. This CDR3 has 14 residues. The CDR3 is CASSIGGGADGYTF. The CDR3 DNA is TGTGCCAGTAGTATAGGAGGGGGCGCAGATGGCTACACCTTC.

V and J are TRBV5-1 and TRBJ2-3; 9 bases match TRBD2. J gave up 0 bases and V 0 bases, and 5 bases lay outside the gene matches. Germline-derived CDR1 and CDR2 are SGHRS and YFSETQ. The CDR3 is 17 amino acids. As DNA, the CDR3 is TGCGCCAGCAGCTTGGGACTAGCGGTTTCTAGCACAGATACGCAGTATTTT. Its translation: CASSLGLAVSSTDTQYF.

The V gene is TRBV5-1, the J gene TRBJ2-1; TRBD1 matches at 9 bases. The CDR3 runs 15 residues. Looked up from germline, CDR1 is SGHRS and CDR2 is YFSETQ. V shed 1 base, J shed 8 bases, and the junction held 7 bases outside the gene matches. The DNA of the CDR3 is TGCGCCAGCAGCTTGCAACAGGGGGCCCGGCATGAGCAGTTCTTC. It encodes CASSLQQGARHEQFF.

The chain has TRBV6-1 and TRBJ2-2; 7 nucleotides agree with TRBD2. V lost 3 bases, J lost 0 bases, and 1 base stayed unmatched. The CDR3 totals 15 residues. Germline V lookup: CDR1 MNHNS, CDR2 SASEGT. CDR3: CASSDSGANTGELFF. CDR3 in DNA: TGTGCCAGCAGTGACAGCGGGGCGAACACCGGGGAGCTGTTTTTT.

This clone was detected only a few times. The chain employs TRBV5-1 and TRBJ2-1, with 7 bases matching TRBD1. This CDR3 is built from 16 residues. V lost 4 bases, J lost 4 bases, and 11 bases stayed unmatched. Looked up from germline, CDR1 is SGHRS and CDR2 is YFSETQ. CDR3 sequence (DNA): TGCGCCAGCAGCCCCGGGGATAGGGGACAGTACAATGAGCAGTTCTTC. It is translated as CASSPGDRGQYNEQFF.

Concerning this clone itself: Compared with germline, one end of the junction differs, possibly owing to a read error. The V call is TRBV12-3 or TRBV12-4, the J call TRBJ2-3, with TRBD2 matching 9 bases. The CDR3 contains 12 residues. The CDR3 region has the DNA TGTGCCAGCAGTGTAGCGGGGGTCACGCAGTATTTT. It is translated as CASSVAGVTQYF.

This rearrangement joins TRBV27 to TRBJ2-2; 8 bases agree with TRBD1. CDR3 length: 14 residues. Germline-derived CDR1 and CDR2 are MNHEY and SMNVEV (reference sequence). The junction had 6 bases not matched to a gene; V was cut back by 5 bases and J by 7 bases. The CDR3 is CASSQRTGNGELFF. In nucleotides, the CDR3 is TGTGCCAGCAGTCAAAGGACAGGGAACGGGGAGCTGTTTTTT.

Written as DNA, the CDR3 is TGTGCCAGCAGCTTCGCGGGGACAGCTAACTATGGCTACACCTTC. Its translation is CASSFAGTANYGYTF. This chain connects TRBV5-6 to TRBJ1-2; 7 bases fit TRBD1. The V segment lost 2 bases and the J segment 0 bases; nucleotides outside the gene matches: 4. The CDR3 has 15 amino acids. Germline CDR1 SGHDT, CDR2 YYEEEE.

This chain joins TRBV9 and TRBJ1-2; 9 positions agree with TRBD1. CDR3 length equals 15 residues. In germline, CDR1 is SGDLS, CDR2 YYNGEE. Trimming cost V 4 bases and J 0 bases; bases outside gene matches: 4. The CDR3 sequence is CASSKTGGANYGYTF. CDR3 DNA sequence: TGTGCCAGCAGCAAGACAGGGGGGGCTAACTATGGCTACACCTTC.

The gene calls are TRBV4-3 and TRBJ2-6, with D uncertain. This CDR3 has 15 residues. The V gene lost 5 bases and the J gene lost 0 bases, with 8 bases spanning the gap. Germline values: CDR1 LGHNA, CDR2 YSLEER. CDR3 nucleotide sequence: TGCGCCAGCAGCGGACGGCACTCTGGGGCCAACGTCCTGACTTTC. Amino acid sequence: CASSGRHSGANVLTF.

The chain has TRBV7-2 and TRBJ2-2, with D uncertain. V lost 0 bases, J lost 3 bases, and 8 bases lay in between. The CDR3 is 15 amino acids. Germline V gives CDR1 SGHTA, CDR2 FQGNSA. The CDR3 nucleotides read TGTGCCAGCAGCTTAGCCTCTATAGACACCGGGGAGCTGTTTTTT. It encodes CASSLASIDTGELFF.

This chain links TRBV7-3 with TRBJ2-3; 11 nucleotides match TRBD2. CDR1 and CDR2 (germline): SGHTA, FQGTGA. Losses at the gene ends were 4 bases for V and 4 bases for J; bases not matched to a gene: 4. The CDR3 is 15 residues long. DNA of the CDR3: TGTGCCAGCAGCTCGACTAGCGGGGCCCCAGATACGCAGTATTTT. This encodes CASSSTSGAPDTQYF.

The V call is TRBV12-5, the J call TRBJ2-3; D not certain. Trimming left V 3 bases short and J 4 bases short, with 8 bases between. CDR1 LGHNT and CDR2 FRNRAP come from the germline V gene. CDR3 length equals 13 residues. This chain's CDR3 is CASGLGSPDTQYF. CDR3 in DNA: TGTGCTAGTGGTTTAGGCAGCCCAGATACGCAGTATTTT.

This chain links TRBV2 with TRBJ2-3; possible D gene TRBD2, 5 bases. Germline V gene sequence: CDR1 SNHLY, CDR2 FYNNEI. Trimming pared 1 base from V and 2 bases from J, leaving 7 bases between. The CDR3 is made up of 14 amino acids. Here the CDR3 reads CASSEVATTDTQYF. DNA of the CDR3: TGTGCCAGCAGTGAAGTAGCGACCACAGATACGCAGTATTTT.

This clone has just one count. J is TRBJ1-1 and V is TRBV30; a possible D gene is TRBD1 (6 bases). The V end lost 2 bases, the J end lost 2 bases, and 15 bases lay between the germline ends. The CDR3 covers 15 residues. Germline values: CDR1 GTSNPN, CDR2 SVGIG (reference sequence). DNA for the CDR3: TGTGCCTGGAGTCCTCGGACAGTACTAAACACTGAAGCTTTCTTT. Translating it yields CAWSPRTVLNTEAFF.

J is TRBJ2-7 and V is TRBV13, with 9 bases that match TRBD2. V was clipped by 4 bases and J by 0 bases; unmatched bases: 10. Germline V gives CDR1 PRHDT, CDR2 FYEKMQ (reference sequence). The CDR3 covers 17 residues. CDR3 bases: TGTGCCAGCAGCTCAAGAGTAGCGGGGGAGAGCTCCTACGAGCAGTACGTC. Amino acid sequence: CASSSRVAGESSYEQYV.

The J gene is TRBJ1-6, the V gene TRBV28, with D possibly matching TRBD1 (5 bases). The germline gives CDR1 MDHEN, CDR2 SYDVKM. V was cut by 4 bases and J by 2 bases, with 9 bases left in between. CDR3 length equals 15 residues. CDR3 DNA sequence: TGTGCCAGCAGTTCAGGGAACGCCTATAATTCACCCCTCCACTTT. It codes for CASSSGNAYNSPLHF.

This chain connects TRBV13 to TRBJ1-4, with D hard to call. Germline V gene lookup returns CDR1 PRHDT and CDR2 FYEKMQ (reference sequence). The CDR3 spans 13 residues. Trimming shortened V by 2 bases and J by 3 bases, and 4 bases separated the two germline ends. The CDR3 bases are TGTGCCAGCAGCTTAAGGCCTAATGAAAAACTGTTTTTT. This translates into CASSLRPNEKLFF.

This clone was found once. This chain uses TRBV28 with TRBJ1-6; 11 bases match TRBD1. Germline CDR1 is MDHEN and CDR2 is SYDVKM. CDR3 size: 18 residues. V was pared by 2 bases and J by 9 bases, with 12 bases of the junction left unmatched. CDR3 coding DNA: TGTGCCAGCAGTTTAAAGAGGGGAGTCGGGACAGGGGGTTCACCCCTCCACTTT. Translated, it gives CASSLKRGVGTGGSPLHF.

V and J are TRBV4-1 and TRBJ1-2; TRBD1 matches 11 bases. After removal of 7 bases from V and 5 bases from J, the junction contained 6 bases not matched to a gene. Germline V gene data show CDR1 as MGHRA and CDR2 as YSYEKL. This CDR3 has 14 residues. CDR3 sequence: CASNRDRGDYGYTF. The CDR3 region has the DNA TGCGCCAGCAACCGGGACAGGGGGGATTATGGCTACACCTTC.

The rearrangement uses TRBV15 and TRBJ2-5, with D possibly being TRBD1 (6 bases). Between the trimmed V and J ends, which lost 1 base and 2 bases, there was a span of 8 bases. The CDR3 has 14 residues. CDR1 is LNHNV, CDR2 YYDKDF, per germline (reference sequence). In DNA form, the CDR3 reads TGTGCCACCAGCAGAGGGGGGCCTCAAGAGACCCAGTACTTC. It encodes CATSRGGPQETQYF.

This clone showed up just once. The chain links TRBV3-1 (or the pseudogene TRBV3-2) to TRBJ2-5; D perhaps matches TRBD2 (7 bases). Germline CDR1 and CDR2: LGHDT and YNNKEL (reference sequence). The CDR3 runs 14 residues. V was shortened by 3 bases and J by 9 bases, with 17 bases between the two germline ends. The CDR3 DNA reads TGTGCCAGCAGCCAGCGGATTGGGGGGGGCGCCCAGTACTTC. It specifies CASSQRIGGGAQYF.

DNA for the CDR3: TGTGCCAGCTCACCGCCTACAGGGGGACAGAACACTGAAGCTTTCTTT. This codes for CASSPPTGGQNTEAFF. V and J are TRBV18 and TRBJ1-1; 8 bases map to TRBD1. This CDR3 contains 16 residues. J was trimmed by 1 base and V by 3 bases; bases with no gene match: 7. Per germline, CDR1 KGHSH and CDR2 LQKENI.

This clone was picked up one time. The J gene is TRBJ2-5, the V gene TRBV7-9; tentatively, D is TRBD2 (6 bases). CDR1 is SEHNR and CDR2 is FQNEAQ in the germline V gene (reference sequence). Deletions cut 5 bases from V and 0 bases from J, with 13 bases between. This CDR3 region has 15 residues. The CDR3 bases are TGTGCCAGCAGCCCCCTGCCGGGGGACCAAGAGACCCAGTACTTC. Protein: CASSPLPGDQETQYF. The variable domain in full, completed from reference TRBV7-9 and TRBJ2-5, reads DTGVSQNPRHKITKRGQNVTFRCDPISEHNRLYWYRQTLGQGPEFLTYFQNEAQLEKSRLLSDRFSAERPKGSFSTLEIQRTEQGDSAMYLCASSPLPGDQETQYFGPGTRLLVL.